One sample yielded the 30 T cell receptor beta chains listed below, sequenced in a study of T cell responses to AZD1222 COVID-19 vaccine. The data were produced by immunoSEQ multiplex PCR, yet TCRdb's version contains in-frame clones alone and is incomplete. The table shows 130,000 or so clones, with 85% to 90% occurring only once. This specimen consisted of peripheral blood, obtained on day 0 of AZD1222 vaccination. These receptors all stem from an adult in good health.

The V and J genes are TRBV5-1 and TRBJ1-4; D remains ambiguous. The germline CDR1 and CDR2 sequences are SGHRS and YFSETQ. Trimming cost V 5 bases and J 7 bases, with 12 bases left between them. The CDR3 covers 13 residues. For the CDR3, the DNA is TGCGCCAGCAGTCTGAATGAGGGTGAAAAACTGTTTTTT. Protein: CASSLNEGEKLFF.

The rearrangement links TRBV6-6 to TRBJ1-3; D is possibly TRBD1 (5 bases). This CDR3 contains 14 residues. Trimming removed 6 bases from V and 4 bases from J, with 13 bases in between. Germline CDR1 reads MNHNY; CDR2 reads SVGAGI (reference sequence). For the CDR3, the DNA is TGTGCCAGCAGCTCCGGGACTGACGGAAACACCATATATTTT. Protein product: CASSSGTDGNTIYF.

This clone has a single count. This rearrangement joins TRBV6-5 to TRBJ1-2; 8 bases agree with TRBD1. Germline CDR1 is MNHEY and CDR2 is SVGAGI. Unmatched junction bases numbered 6, after V lost 2 bases and J lost 4 bases. This CDR3 has 15 amino acids. The CDR3 is CASSYTGQGAYGYTF. CDR3 DNA sequence: TGTGCCAGCAGTTACACCGGACAGGGCGCCTATGGCTACACCTTC.

This clone was seen a few times. CDR3 DNA: TGTGCCAGCAGTGACTCTATCAGACAGGGAGCAGGCTACACCTTC. Translated: CASSDSIRQGAGYTF. The V and J genes are TRBV6-4 and TRBJ1-2; 7 nucleotides line up with TRBD1. The V gene end was trimmed by 0 bases and the J gene end by 8 bases; junction bases not matched to a gene: 9. The CDR3 is 15 amino acids. Germline CDR1 is MRHNA and CDR2 is SNTAGT.

The chain uses TRBV18 and TRBJ1-5; D ambiguous. CDR3 length equals 15 residues. V was pared by 6 bases and J by 4 bases, with 16 bases between. Looked up from germline, CDR1 is KGHSH and CDR2 is LQKENI. CDR3 sequence reads: CASSRLGLGNQPQHF. In nucleotides, the CDR3 is TGTGCCAGCTCCCGGTTGGGGTTAGGGAATCAGCCCCAGCATTTT. The entire variable domain, with the rest obtained from reference TRBV18 and TRBJ1-5, is as follows: NAGVMQNPRHLVRRRGQEARLRCSPMKGHSHVYWYRQLPEEGLKFMVYLQKENIIDESGMPKERFSAEFPKEGPSILRIQQVVRGDSAAYFCASSRLGLGNQPQHFGDGTRLSIL.

V and J are TRBV24-1 and TRBJ1-1; the D is unclear. V was cut by 6 bases and J by 3 bases, with 10 bases left in between. CDR3 size: 13 residues. Germline CDR1 reads KGHDR; CDR2 reads SFDVKD. The CDR3 protein is CATSFGEDTEAFF. In DNA form, the CDR3 reads TGTGCCACCAGTTTCGGGGAGGACACTGAAGCTTTCTTT.

The chain couples TRBV11-1 to TRBJ2-1; D gene ambiguous. The CDR3 length is 15 residues. V was trimmed by 5 bases and J by 0 bases, leaving 11 bases between them. Germline-derived CDR1 and CDR2 are SGHAT and FQDESV (reference sequence). The CDR3 nucleotides are TGTGCCAGCAGCCCTCAGAGTGACTCCTACAATGAGCAGTTCTTC. The encoded protein is CASSPQSDSYNEQFF.

The chain employs TRBV5-1 and TRBJ1-6; 7 nucleotides align to TRBD1. The CDR3 spans 14 residues. Trimming took 4 bases from V and 5 from J; bases not matched to a gene: 3. Germline CDR1 SGHRS, CDR2 YFSETQ. The CDR3 loop reads CASSTGQNNSPLHF. DNA of the CDR3: TGCGCCAGCAGCACGGGACAGAATAATTCACCCCTCCACTTT.

The rearrangement uses TRBV5-1 and TRBJ2-7, with D uncertain. Germline V gives CDR1 SGHRS, CDR2 YFSETQ. This CDR3 has 13 residues. The V gene lost 2 bases and the J gene lost 6 bases, with 12 bases spanning the gap. CDR3 residues: CASSFGIRGEQYF. The CDR3 DNA is TGCGCCAGCAGCTTTGGGATACGTGGCGAGCAGTACTTC.

This sequence joins TRBV15 and TRBJ2-4; 8 nucleotides line up with TRBD2. J lost 2 bases, V lost 5 bases, and 8 bases had no gene match. Per the germline V gene, CDR1 is LNHNV and CDR2 is YYDKDF (reference sequence). This CDR3 spans 16 amino acids. CDR3 DNA sequence: TGTGCCACCAGCCGGGGGGGTGGGGTGACCAAAAACATTCAGTACTTC. Protein sequence: CATSRGGGVTKNIQYF.

The chain joins TRBV7-2 to TRBJ2-5; D possibly corresponds to TRBD1 (6 bases). The CDR3 has 13 amino acids. Trimming took off 5 bases at V and 3 bases at J, with 10 bases between the two ends. From germline, CDR1 is SGHTA and CDR2 FQGNSA. As DNA, the CDR3 is TGTGCCAGCAGCCCCAACAGGGAAGAGACCCAGTACTTC. Translation: CASSPNREETQYF.

The chain has TRBV5-4 and TRBJ2-1; unclear D gene. The CDR3 contains 13 residues. Trimming removed 1 base at V and 8 bases at J, with 10 bases between. Germline values: CDR1 SGHNT, CDR2 YYREEE (reference sequence). The CDR3 protein is CASSLWASDEQFF. Written as DNA, the CDR3 is TGTGCCAGCAGCTTGTGGGCCAGTGATGAGCAGTTCTTC.

The rearrangement uses TRBV19 and TRBJ1-1; D not resolved. CDR1 is LNHDA, CDR2 SQIVND, per germline (reference sequence). Deletions cut 6 bases from V and 5 bases from J, with 13 bases between. This CDR3 spans 13 amino acids. CDR3 DNA sequence: TGTGCCAGTAGACTAGATAGCCAAACTGAAGCTTTCTTT. This encodes CASRLDSQTEAFF. The entire variable domain, with the rest obtained from reference TRBV19 and TRBJ1-1, is as follows: DGGITQSPKYLFRKEGQNVTLSCEQNLNHDAMYWYRQDPGQGLRLIYYSQIVNDFQKGDIAEGYSVSREKKESFPLTVTSAQKNPTAFYLCASRLDSQTEAFFGQGTRLTVV.

The chain couples TRBV7-3 to TRBJ2-1; D gene uncertain. This CDR3 has 14 amino acids. Germline-derived CDR1 and CDR2 are SGHTA and FQGTGA. V shed 5 bases and J shed 2 bases, with 10 bases lying between them. CDR3 DNA: TGTGCCAGCAGCCTTGCATTTCCCTACAATGAGCAGTTCTTC. It codes for CASSLAFPYNEQFF.

This clone was found once. The chain couples TRBV29-1 to TRBJ1-2; a weak D match, TRBD1 (5 bases). The CDR3 extends over 14 amino acids. Deletions cut 6 bases from V and 2 bases from J, with 16 bases between. Germline values: CDR1 SQVTM, CDR2 ANQGSEA. The CDR3 nucleotides read TGCAGCGTGGGGGGGACGAACGGAAACTATGGCTACACCTTC. It codes for CSVGGTNGNYGYTF.

The chain combines TRBV9 with TRBJ2-1; 13 positions match TRBD2. Germline CDR1 reads SGDLS; CDR2 reads YYNGEE. The CDR3 consists of 15 residues. V shed 3 bases and J 8 bases; nucleotides not matched to a gene: 5. The CDR3 coding sequence is TGTGCCAGCAGCGCCACTAGCGGGGGGGCCGATGAGCAGTTCTTC. Residues: CASSATSGGADEQFF.

V and J are TRBV5-1 and TRBJ1-2; D unclear. V shed 4 bases and J shed 3 bases, with 10 bases lying between them. The CDR3 spans 13 residues. Germline CDR1 SGHRS, CDR2 YFSETQ. The chain's CDR3 is CASSQTLDYGYTF. CDR3 DNA sequence: TGCGCCAGCAGCCAGACCTTAGACTATGGCTACACCTTC.

V is TRBV5-1 and J is TRBJ2-3; TRBD2 is a possible D gene (5 bases). The V end was cut by 5 bases, the J end by 0 bases, with 10 bases between. The germline V gene has CDR1 SGHRS and CDR2 YFSETQ. The CDR3 loop spans 14 amino acids. The CDR3 coding sequence is TGCGCCAGCAGTCACAGCGGTAGCACAGATACGCAGTATTTT. Translating it yields CASSHSGSTDTQYF.

This chain links TRBV27 with TRBJ1-2; D perhaps matches TRBD1 (5 bases). This CDR3 spans 15 amino acids. The germline V gene has CDR1 MNHEY and CDR2 SMNVEV (reference sequence). V was shortened by 3 bases and J by 4 bases, with 15 bases between the two germline ends. DNA of the CDR3: TGTGCCAGCAGTTTCTCCGACAGAGCCTCCTATGGCTACACCTTC. Translation: CASSFSDRASYGYTF.

The chain links TRBV6-2 or TRBV6-3 to TRBJ1-1; TRBD1 aligns across 9 bases. With V trimmed by 4 bases and J by 5 bases, 5 bases remained unmatched. Germline CDR1 is MNHEY and CDR2 is SVGEGT. This CDR3 comprises 14 residues. The CDR3 reads CASSLGQGRTEAFF. For the CDR3, the DNA is TGTGCCAGCAGTTTGGGACAGGGTCGAACTGAAGCTTTCTTT.

The rearrangement uses TRBV29-1 and TRBJ2-7; D is possibly TRBD1 or TRBD2 (5 bases each). The V and J ends lost 4 bases and 0 bases respectively, with 13 bases between them. The CDR3 runs 14 residues. The V gene's germline CDR1 is SQVTM and CDR2 ANQGSEA. CDR3 nucleotides: TGCAGCGTTGGGGGACGGACGAGCTCCTACGAGCAGTACTTC. It specifies CSVGGRTSSYEQYF.

The genes are TRBV7-3 and TRBJ1-3; D possibly corresponds to TRBD1 (5 bases). Germline CDR1 is SGHTA and CDR2 is FQGTGA. Trimming stripped 5 bases from V and 0 bases from J, with 11 bases between. The CDR3 is 15 residues long. The CDR3 here is CASSIAGTSGNTIYF. Here the CDR3 DNA reads TGTGCCAGCAGCATCGCCGGGACCTCTGGAAACACCATATATTTT.

The V call is TRBV19, the J call TRBJ2-7; D is undetermined. Germline values: CDR1 LNHDA, CDR2 SQIVND (reference sequence). The CDR3 runs to 13 residues. V lost 3 bases and J 2 bases, leaving 8 bases between the germline ends. The CDR3 DNA reads as TGTGCCAGTAGTATCGCACTCACCTACGAGCAGTACTTC. This sequence encodes CASSIALTYEQYF. The entire variable domain, with the rest obtained from reference TRBV19 and TRBJ2-7, is as follows: DGGITQSPKYLFRKEGQNVTLSCEQNLNHDAMYWYRQDPGQGLRLIYYSQIVNDFQKGDIAEGYSVSREKKESFPLTVTSAQKNPTAFYLCASSIALTYEQYFGPGTRLTVT.

The V and J genes are TRBV7-3 and TRBJ2-7; 13 bases line up with TRBD2. The CDR3 consists of 14 residues. The germline V gene has CDR1 SGHTA and CDR2 FQGTGA. The trim removed 5 bases at V and 6 bases at J, leaving 4 bases unmatched. CDR3 in amino acids: CASSPGTSGIEQYF. The DNA of the CDR3 is TGTGCCAGCAGCCCCGGGACTAGCGGGATCGAGCAGTACTTC. Variable domain in full (rest from reference TRBV7-3 and TRBJ2-7): GAGVSQTPSNKVTEKGKYVELRCDPISGHTALYWYRQSLGQGPEFLIYFQGTGAADDSGLPNDRFFAVRPEGSVSTLKIQRTERGDSAVYLCASSPGTSGIEQYFGPGTRLTVT.

The chain couples TRBV9 to TRBJ1-3; a possible D gene is TRBD1 (6 bases). Germline V CDR1 and CDR2: SGDLS, YYNGEE. The germline V and J ends were trimmed by 4 bases and 7 bases, with 18 bases remaining between them. The CDR3 is made up of 15 amino acids. This CDR3 is CASSRGTPSRNTIYF. CDR3 nucleotides: TGTGCCAGCAGCAGAGGGACACCAAGTAGGAACACCATATATTTT.

This clone appeared a few times. The chain is built from TRBV12-3 or TRBV12-4 and TRBJ1-4; TRBD1 matches 7 bases. Losses at the gene ends were 6 bases for V and 12 bases for J; bases not matched to a gene: 10. The CDR3 has 13 amino acids. CDR3 bases: TGTGCCAGCAGATTGGGGTCAGGGGGTCAACTGTTTTTT. Residues: CASRLGSGGQLFF.

V is TRBV3-1 (or the pseudogene TRBV3-2) and J is TRBJ1-5, with D perhaps matching TRBD1 (5 bases). The CDR3 is made up of 15 amino acids. Trimming cost V 4 bases and J 6 bases, with 16 bases left between them. The germline gives CDR1 LGHDT, CDR2 YNNKEL (reference sequence). The CDR3 loop is CASSLKTGSGQPQHF. In nucleotides, the CDR3 is TGTGCCAGCAGCCTAAAAACAGGTTCCGGTCAGCCCCAGCATTTT.

As DNA, the CDR3 is TGTGCCAGTAGTACAGACAGAAGAGGCACTGAAGCTTTCTTT. This encodes CASSTDRRGTEAFF. The chain is built from TRBV19 and TRBJ1-1; possibly TRBD1 for D (5 bases). CDR3 length equals 14 residues. Germline CDR1 reads LNHDA; CDR2 reads SQIVND (reference sequence). Trimming removed 4 bases at V and 4 bases at J, with 13 bases between.

The V and J genes are TRBV7-2 and TRBJ2-7, with D possibly matching TRBD1 (5 bases). Germline V gene lookup returns CDR1 SGHTA and CDR2 FQGNSA. The germline V and J ends were trimmed by 1 base and 3 bases, with 7 bases remaining between them. This CDR3 has 13 residues. In DNA, the CDR3 is TGTGCCAGCAGCTTAGAAGACAGCTACGAGCAGTACTTC. Protein product: CASSLEDSYEQYF.

Concerning this clone: Mismatch with germline at one junction end may stem from a read error. The chain employs TRBV24-1 and TRBJ1-2; D call uncertain. The CDR3 is 8 amino acids. Per germline, CDR1 KGHDR and CDR2 SFDVKD. The CDR3 DNA follows: TGTGCCACCAGTGATTTCCCCTTC. This codes for CATSDFPF.